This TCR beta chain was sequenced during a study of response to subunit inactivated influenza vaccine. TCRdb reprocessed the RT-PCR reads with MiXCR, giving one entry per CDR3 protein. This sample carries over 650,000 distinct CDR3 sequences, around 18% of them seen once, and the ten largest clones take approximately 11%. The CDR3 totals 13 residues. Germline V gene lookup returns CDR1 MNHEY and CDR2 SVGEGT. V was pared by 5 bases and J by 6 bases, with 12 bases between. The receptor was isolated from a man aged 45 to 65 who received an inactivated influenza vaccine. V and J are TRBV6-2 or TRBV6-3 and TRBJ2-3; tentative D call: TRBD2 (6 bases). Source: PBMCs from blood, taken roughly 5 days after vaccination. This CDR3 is CASSPEGLDTQYF. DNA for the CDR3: TGTGCCAGCAGTCCGGAGGGGTTGGATACGCAGTATTTT.